The subject of this entry is one T cell receptor beta chain. Which antigen it targets is not known. No per-base quality is available; no much larger clone lies one base away. The data stem from a study of cytomegalovirus exposure and HLA in healthy donors (dated by TCRdb to 2016 to 2017). Study-level background: A later analysis indicated that the 120 validation repertoires were generated on the platform also employed for the 666 repertoires of the first cohort. The aim of the study was to test whether cataloging public T cell receptors could identify signatures of past pathogen exposure. In addition to the first cohort of several hundred subjects, a separate validation cohort of 130 or so different subjects was used. The study combined high-throughput TCR immunosequencing, statistical association of individual TCRs with disease status, and machine learning to predict cytomegalovirus infection status.

Donors formed part of the validation cohort, which comprised about 120 subjects and was distinct from the first cohort of several hundred subjects. Library preparation used the immunoSEQ multiplex PCR assay. As for the authors' bioinformatics: A statistical classification framework was built for diagnosing cytomegalovirus status from the catalog of TCR beta chain sequences. The immuneACCESS repertoire file appears here via TCRdb, limited to in-frame rearrangements. These files lack a portion of the clones; in checked studies, under half of the deficit traces to unresolved V genes, and the cause of the others is not known. V and J calls and clone size are copied from that table; D and trimming were computed from the DNA. For this sample there are 200,000 to 250,000 clones; approximately 90% appear just once. The biggest ten clones account for about 0.95% of the sample. Points the paper makes about the study in general: In a later analysis, TCRs clustered in the first cohort were found to also tend to co-occur in the approximately 120 validation repertoires, with about 93% of cluster scores above 0. In both the original and validation cohorts, the classifier was reported to diagnose cytomegalovirus status with high specificity and sensitivity. Across donors, most TCR sequences were observed very rarely, whereas some public TCRs were present in many individuals. The authors suggested that the approach could potentially be extended to other disease states and immunological phenotypes. A total of 150 to 200 TCR beta chains were listed by the study as associated with cytomegalovirus. In vitro tests confirmed that a few of the cytomegalovirus-associated TCR beta chains recognize cytomegalovirus antigens. A later analysis lacked HLA typing for the validation cohort, so it scored co-occurrence in that cohort across all 110 or so repertoires.

Reading from cysteine to phenylalanine, the CDR3 counts 14 amino acids. The entry retains the CDR3 DNA only, 42 bases that are in frame from base 1. Sequences MNHEY (CDR1) and SVGAGI (CDR2) are obtained from the germline V gene. V is cut back by 2 bases and J by 2 bases, with 0 bases in the junction unmatched. The chain employs TRBV6-5 and TRBJ1-3; 7 bases in the junction line up with TRBD1. The sample consisted of PBMCs. The source of this sequence is a woman younger than 35 in good health and CMV-seronegative. The CDR3 region: CASSYDRAGNTIYF. The DNA is as follows: TGTGCCAGCAGTTACGACAGGGCTGGAAACACCATATATTTT.